One and the same sample provided the 22 T cell receptor beta chains below, sequenced in a study of cytomegalovirus exposure and HLA in healthy donors. With 60 Vbeta and 13 Jbeta primers, the PCR was carried out. Repertoires were generated with immunoSEQ multiplex PCR, while TCRdb's copy carries only in-frame clones and drops some. This repertoire shows about 160,000 clones, roughly 80% found once; its top ten account for roughly 8%. Sample: PBMCs. These receptors were collected from a male donor in good health and CMV-seropositive.

V gene TRBV18 combines with J gene TRBJ1-1, with TRBD1 matching 8 bases. The germline CDR1 and CDR2 sequences are KGHSH and LQKENI. J was trimmed by 6 bases and V by 4 bases; bases with no gene match: 7. CDR3 size: 14 residues. This CDR3 is CASSLGQGESEAFF. The DNA of the CDR3 is TGTGCCAGCTCACTAGGACAGGGAGAATCTGAAGCTTTCTTT. Variable domain in full (rest from reference TRBV18 and TRBJ1-1): NAGVMQNPRHLVRRRGQEARLRCSPMKGHSHVYWYRQLPEEGLKFMVYLQKENIIDESGMPKERFSAEFPKEGPSILRIQQVVRGDSAAYFCASSLGQGESEAFFGQGTRLTVV.

The CDR3 loop reads CASSDSSVASSQETQYF. CDR3 nucleotide sequence: TGTGCCAGCAGCGATTCATCCGTAGCGTCTTCACAAGAGACCCAGTACTTC. V gene TRBV7-2 combines with J gene TRBJ2-5; the D gene is possibly TRBD2 (5 bases). There are 17 residues in the CDR3. Germline CDR1 is SGHTA and CDR2 is FQGNSA. V dropped 5 bases and J dropped 2 bases, with 21 bases sitting between them.

This clone occurred once. This chain joins TRBV5-4 and TRBJ2-1, with 9 bases identical to TRBD2. V trimming: 1 base; J trimming: 9 bases; junction bases outside the gene matches: 8. The CDR3 runs to 15 residues. Germline V gene sequence: CDR1 SGHNT, CDR2 YYREEE (reference sequence). Here the CDR3 reads CASSLKRGVYGEQFF. CDR3 DNA: TGTGCCAGCAGCTTGAAGCGGGGGGTCTACGGTGAGCAGTTCTTC.

This clone came up once. As DNA, the CDR3 is TGTGCCATCAGTGATTCCGGGACAGCTATGAACACTGAAGCTTTCTTT. Protein: CAISDSGTAMNTEAFF. The V call is TRBV10-3, the J call TRBJ1-1, with TRBD1 matching over 7 bases. Per the germline V gene, CDR1 is ENHRY and CDR2 is SYGVKD. The V gene end was trimmed by 3 bases and the J gene end by 0 bases; junction bases not matched to a gene: 7. There are 16 residues in the CDR3.

The J gene is TRBJ1-4, the V gene TRBV7-9; tentatively, D is TRBD1 (6 bases). This CDR3 has 15 residues. V dropped 5 bases and J dropped 8 bases, with 18 bases sitting between them. CDR1 and CDR2 (germline): SEHNR, FQNEAQ (reference sequence). The CDR3 is CASSPAGGAWEKLFF. In DNA, the CDR3 is TGTGCCAGCAGCCCAGCGGGGGGGGCTTGGGAAAAACTGTTTTTT.

This clone was counted a few times. The V gene is TRBV9, the J gene TRBJ1-5; D possibly corresponds to TRBD1 (6 bases). The length of the CDR3 is 14 residues. With 3 bases removed from V and 5 bases from J, the gap between germline ends came to 12 bases. CDR1 and CDR2 from the germline V gene are SGDLS and YYNGEE. The CDR3: CASSGGQYHQPQHF. In DNA, the CDR3 is TGTGCCAGCAGCGGCGGACAGTACCATCAGCCCCAGCATTTT.

The chain employs TRBV25-1 and TRBJ2-7, with 9 nucleotides matching TRBD1. There are 18 residues in the CDR3. Germline values: CDR1 MGHDK, CDR2 SYGVNS. Trimming removed 4 bases from V and 0 bases from J; junction bases left unmatched: 13. CDR3 sequence: CASSGATGGKSRSYEQYF. Written as DNA, the CDR3 is TGTGCCAGCAGTGGGGCGACAGGGGGGAAATCTCGCTCCTACGAGCAGTACTTC.

V usage is TRBV5-6 and J usage is TRBJ2-2; 7 bases are shared with TRBD2. The CDR3 consists of 17 residues. V was pared by 0 bases and J by 2 bases, with 7 bases of the junction left unmatched. The germline gives CDR1 SGHDT, CDR2 YYEEEE. As DNA, the CDR3 is TGTGCCAGCAGCTTGGACCTTGGGGGGGGTAACACCGGGGAGCTGTTTTTT. Translated: CASSLDLGGGNTGELFF. The whole variable domain, filled in from reference TRBV5-6 and TRBJ2-2, reads DAGVTQSPTHLIKTRGQQVTLRCSPKSGHDTVSWYQQALGQGPQFIFQYYEEEERQRGNFPDRFSGHQFPNYSSELNVNALLLGDSALYLCASSLDLGGGNTGELFFGEGSRLTVL.

V usage is TRBV7-2 and J usage is TRBJ2-2; 8 bases map to TRBD2. Per the germline V gene, CDR1 is SGHTA and CDR2 is FQGNSA. The CDR3 loop spans 16 amino acids. Trimming cost V 2 bases and J 3 bases; bases outside gene matches: 5. Here the CDR3 reads CASSLKGGGYTGELFF. The CDR3 DNA reads as TGTGCCAGCAGCTTAAAGGGCGGGGGGTACACCGGGGAGCTGTTTTTT.

The J gene is TRBJ2-1, the V gene TRBV6-4; TRBD2 is a possible D gene (6 bases). Germline V CDR1 and CDR2: MRHNA, SNTAGT. This CDR3 contains 14 residues. V lost 0 bases and J 6 bases, leaving 9 bases between the germline ends. CDR3 region: CASSDSGLPNEQFF. The CDR3, as DNA: TGTGCCAGCAGTGACTCAGGACTACCCAATGAGCAGTTCTTC.

This chain links TRBV7-7 with TRBJ2-5; TRBD2 aligns across 12 bases. Germline-derived CDR1 and CDR2 are SSHAT and FNYEAQ (reference sequence). The length of the CDR3 is 18 residues. Trimming cost V 1 base and J 4 bases; bases outside gene matches: 10. The CDR3 nucleotides are TGTGCCAGCAGCTTAGGAACTAGCGGGGGGTCCGGAGTAGAGACCCAGTACTTC. This codes for CASSLGTSGGSGVETQYF.

The chain couples TRBV5-1 to TRBJ2-1; D is perhaps TRBD1 (6 bases). The V gene lost 5 bases and the J gene lost 4 bases, with 13 bases spanning the gap. Germline CDR1 SGHRS, CDR2 YFSETQ. This CDR3 contains 14 residues. CDR3 protein: CASRTGDGYNEQFF. CDR3 DNA: TGCGCCAGCAGGACAGGTGACGGATACAATGAGCAGTTCTTC.

This chain uses TRBV7-9 with TRBJ2-7; no reliable D call. In germline, CDR1 is SEHNR, CDR2 FQNEAQ (reference sequence). The CDR3 spans 12 residues. Between the trimmed V and J ends, which lost 5 bases and 0 bases, there was a span of 5 bases. The CDR3 sequence is CASSIGSYEQYF. The CDR3 DNA reads TGTGCCAGCAGCATCGGCTCCTACGAGCAGTACTTC.

This clone has only a few counts. The gene calls are TRBV30 and TRBJ1-6, with D perhaps TRBD1 (6 bases). Germline CDR1 GTSNPN, CDR2 SVGIG (reference sequence). V was cut by 5 bases and J by 13 bases, with 18 bases left in between. The CDR3 totals 13 residues. The CDR3 is CAWGWDTEGPLHF. The CDR3 bases are TGTGCCTGGGGTTGGGACACCGAAGGGCCCCTCCACTTT. The entire variable domain, with the rest obtained from reference TRBV30 and TRBJ1-6, is as follows: SQTIHQWPATLVQPVGSPLSLECTVEGTSNPNLYWYRQAAGRGLQLLFYSVGIGQISSEVPQNLSASRPQDRQFILSSKKLLLSDSGFYLCAWGWDTEGPLHFGNGTRLTVT.

This clone was recorded a few times. V usage is TRBV20-1 and J usage is TRBJ2-3, with 8 bases lining up with TRBD1. The CDR3 runs 11 residues. V gave up 6 bases and J gave up 10 bases; unmatched junction bases: 6. Looked up from germline, CDR1 is DFQATT and CDR2 is SNEGSKA (reference sequence). The CDR3 protein is CSAPGQGPQYF. Here the CDR3 DNA reads TGCAGTGCCCCTGGACAGGGCCCGCAGTATTTT.

The chain is built from TRBV14 and TRBJ1-1; D is possibly TRBD1 (5 bases). In germline, CDR1 is SGHDN, CDR2 FVKESK. The V end was cut by 4 bases, the J end by 4 bases, with 16 bases between. The CDR3 loop spans 15 amino acids. The CDR3 spells CASSLVWGGATEAFF. CDR3 coding DNA: TGTGCCAGCAGCCTCGTTTGGGGAGGGGCCACTGAAGCTTTCTTT.

This clone was found a few times. The chain has TRBV27 and TRBJ2-3; 9 bases align to TRBD2. J was trimmed by 4 bases and V by 4 bases; bases with no gene match: 9. CDR1 is MNHEY, CDR2 SMNVEV, per germline (reference sequence). This CDR3 has 16 amino acids. The CDR3 sequence: CASSSHSSGNADTQYF. The CDR3 bases are TGTGCCAGCAGTTCCCATTCTAGCGGGAACGCAGATACGCAGTATTTT.

V gene TRBV6-5 combines with J gene TRBJ2-7, with D unclear. CDR1 and CDR2 from the germline V gene are MNHEY and SVGAGI. V gave up 0 bases and J gave up 3 bases, with 9 bases separating them. The CDR3 runs 14 residues. In nucleotides, the CDR3 is TGTGCCAGCAGTTACTCCCCGGGTGTCTACGAGCAGTACTTC. This gives the protein CASSYSPGVYEQYF.

The chain is built from TRBV27 and TRBJ2-1; 7 bases align to TRBD1. With V trimmed by 7 bases and J by 1 base, 1 base remained unmatched. Germline V gives CDR1 MNHEY, CDR2 SMNVEV (reference sequence). The CDR3 length is 13 residues. The CDR3 spells CASTQGSYNEQFF. The CDR3, as DNA: TGTGCCAGCACACAGGGGTCCTACAATGAGCAGTTCTTC.

The J gene is TRBJ2-5, the V gene TRBV27; 13 bases match TRBD2. The CDR3 extends over 18 amino acids. Germline V CDR1 and CDR2: MNHEY, SMNVEV (reference sequence). V shed 5 bases, J shed 5 bases, and the junction held 14 bases outside the gene matches. The CDR3 protein is CASSPWTSGRSSAETQYF. The CDR3 DNA is TGTGCCAGCAGTCCCTGGACTAGCGGGAGAAGTTCGGCGGAGACCCAGTACTTC.

This clone was found once. The junction departs from germline at one end; a sequencing error may be responsible. This rearrangement joins TRBV7-9 to TRBJ1-2, with D maybe TRBD1 (6 bases). Per germline, CDR1 SEHNR and CDR2 FQNEAQ (reference sequence). The CDR3 runs 13 residues. Here the CDR3 reads CASSPWDNRCGSF. The CDR3 nucleotides read TGTGCCAGCAGCCCATGGGACAACAGGTGCGGCTCCTTC.

The rearrangement links TRBV27 to TRBJ1-5, with D possibly matching TRBD1 (5 bases). Germline CDR1 and CDR2: MNHEY and SMNVEV (reference sequence). V gave up 1 base and J gave up 7 bases, with 14 bases separating them. The CDR3 sequence is 15 residues long. As DNA, the CDR3 is TGTGCCAGCAGTTTATTAGGGCAGGGTGGACAGCCCCAGCATTTT. This sequence encodes CASSLLGQGGQPQHF.